The 2 T cell receptor beta chains listed next were all sequenced from one sample in a study of T cell responses to AZD1222 COVID-19 vaccine. The table came from immunoSEQ multiplex PCR; TCRdb's copy has only in-frame clones and leaves some out. The data hold fewer than 150,000 clones, with about 90% observed a single time. This sample comprised peripheral blood, obtained 28 days after the second AZD1222 dose. These receptors were collected from an adult who received the AZD1222 COVID-19 vaccine.

The V and J genes are TRBV6-5 and TRBJ1-5; D gene unclear. The germline V and J ends were trimmed by 6 bases and 0 bases, with 12 bases remaining between them. Germline V lookup: CDR1 MNHEY, CDR2 SVGAGI. The CDR3 spans 15 residues. CDR3 in DNA: TGTGCCAGCAGGCCTCACGACGGTAGCAATCAGCCCCAGCATTTT. It translates to CASRPHDGSNQPQHF.

This clone was recorded once. V is TRBV18 and J is TRBJ1-4, with a weak D call TRBD1 (6 bases). Germline values: CDR1 KGHSH, CDR2 LQKENI. V was clipped by 1 base and J by 6 bases, with 9 bases between them. This CDR3 is built from 14 residues. The CDR3 is CASSPLGADEKLFF. CDR3 coding DNA: TGTGCCAGCTCACCACTGGGGGCGGATGAAAAACTGTTTTTT. Together with reference TRBV18 and TRBJ1-4, the CDR3 gives the full variable domain: NAGVMQNPRHLVRRRGQEARLRCSPMKGHSHVYWYRQLPEEGLKFMVYLQKENIIDESGMPKERFSAEFPKEGPSILRIQQVVRGDSAAYFCASSPLGADEKLFFGSGTQLSVL.